Detailed here is one T cell receptor beta chain. The sample originates from a study of blood T cell repertoires in COVID-19. Study context: Acute and convalescent COVID-19 samples came from the United States, Italy and Spain.

The CDR3 contains 13 residues. V lost 6 bases, J lost 2 bases, and 11 bases lay in between. The germline gives CDR1 SGHTA, CDR2 FQGNSA. This table comes from immunoSEQ multiplex PCR, and its TCRdb copy is limited to in-frame clones, with some not included. This table has around 450,000 clones, nearly 90% appearing once. The participants were between about 18 and 89 years old and came from 24 US areas. Participant-reported clinical history was the basis for cohort assignment. Sequencing was carried out using PBMCs or T cells enriched from blood (not recorded which). The TCR comes from a woman in her late teens or twenties with acute COVID-19. This sequence joins TRBV7-2 and TRBJ2-7; D may be TRBD1 (6 bases). The CDR3 here is CASRGGIAYEQYF. DNA for the CDR3: TGTGCCAGCAGAGGGGGAATAGCCTACGAGCAGTACTTC.